One sample yielded the 8 T cell receptor beta chains listed below, sequenced in a study of shared clonotypes between healthy human individuals. Assay used: immunoSEQ multiplex PCR; TCRdb lists only in-frame clones, some missing. The sample includes 2 million to 3 million clones, under 95% of them seen just once. Source material: naive CD4+ T cells from PBMCs. The subset is: CD45RA+ positively selected. These receptors all stem from a young man in good health. Some clones in this sample may be carry-over from other donors' samples.

This chain connects TRBV11-2 to TRBJ2-3, with D perhaps assigned TRBD1 or TRBD2 (5 bases each). The CDR3 totals 16 residues. V shed 1 base and J shed 7 bases, with 18 bases lying between them. CDR1 and CDR2 (germline): SGHAT, FQNNGV. The CDR3 sequence is CASSLALLKWGNTQYF. The CDR3 DNA reads as TGTGCCAGCAGCTTAGCGCTTTTAAAATGGGGGAATACGCAGTATTTT.

The gene calls are TRBV28 and TRBJ2-7; no clear D gene. Germline V gene data show CDR1 as MDHEN and CDR2 as SYDVKM. This CDR3 has 13 amino acids. Trimming removed 2 bases from V and 4 bases from J, with 9 bases in between. CDR3 residues: CASSLNPRYEQYF. The CDR3, as DNA: TGTGCCAGCAGTTTAAACCCCCGGTACGAGCAGTACTTC.

The chain has TRBV4-1 and TRBJ2-3; D gene unclear. This CDR3 region has 15 residues. The V gene lost 2 bases and the J gene lost 1 base, with 10 bases spanning the gap. Germline V CDR1 and CDR2: MGHRA, YSYEKL. In DNA, the CDR3 is TGCGCCAGCAGCCAACAAACCAAGCGCACAGATACGCAGTATTTT. As protein: CASSQQTKRTDTQYF.

This chain links TRBV27 with TRBJ1-2; 9 nucleotides match TRBD1. Trimming cost V 4 bases and J 4 bases; bases outside gene matches: 4. This CDR3 has 14 residues. CDR1 is MNHEY and CDR2 is SMNVEV in the germline V gene (reference sequence). CDR3 residues: CASSSRDRVYGYTF. CDR3 sequence (DNA): TGTGCCAGCAGTTCCCGGGACAGGGTCTATGGCTACACCTTC.

The chain couples TRBV5-1 to TRBJ2-3; TRBD2 agrees at 7 bases. Germline lookup yields CDR1 SGHRS and CDR2 YFSETQ. This CDR3 has 15 amino acids. Trimming cost V 7 bases and J 2 bases; bases outside gene matches: 10. The CDR3 region is CASATLAAFTDTQYF. Written as DNA, the CDR3 is TGCGCCAGCGCGACTCTAGCGGCCTTCACAGATACGCAGTATTTT.

V gene TRBV7-6 combines with J gene TRBJ2-5; TRBD2 matches 7 bases. Germline V gives CDR1 SGHVS, CDR2 FNYEAQ. CDR3 length: 15 amino acids. The V and J ends lost 1 base and 11 bases, in that order; junction bases with no gene match: 13. The CDR3 protein is CASSLVSGTGGEQYF. CDR3 DNA: TGTGCCAGCAGCTTAGTCAGCGGGACGGGGGGTGAGCAGTACTTC.

The J gene is TRBJ1-3, the V gene TRBV6-1, with a tentative D call TRBD1 (5 bases). CDR3 length equals 15 residues. The V and J ends lost 1 base and 3 bases respectively, with 10 bases between them. In germline, CDR1 is MNHNS, CDR2 SASEGT. The chain's CDR3 is CASSEGGLFGNTIYF. The CDR3 DNA sequence: TGTGCCAGCAGTGAAGGGGGCCTCTTTGGAAACACCATATATTTT.

In nucleotides, the CDR3 is TGTGCCAGCAGCTCCGCGACAGGGTTCAATGAAGCTTTCTTT. Translated: CASSSATGFNEAFF. This sequence joins TRBV7-9 and TRBJ1-1; TRBD1 matches at 7 bases. Germline V CDR1 and CDR2: SEHNR, FQNEAQ (reference sequence). Germline trimming cut 4 bases from V and 7 bases from J; bases unmatched to any gene: 9. This CDR3 is built from 14 residues. The full variable domain, in which reference TRBV7-9 and TRBJ1-1 provide the parts outside the CDR3, is DTGVSQNPRHKITKRGQNVTFRCDPISEHNRLYWYRQTLGQGPEFLTYFQNEAQLEKSRLLSDRFSAERPKGSFSTLEIQRTEQGDSAMYLCASSSATGFNEAFFGQGTRLTVV.